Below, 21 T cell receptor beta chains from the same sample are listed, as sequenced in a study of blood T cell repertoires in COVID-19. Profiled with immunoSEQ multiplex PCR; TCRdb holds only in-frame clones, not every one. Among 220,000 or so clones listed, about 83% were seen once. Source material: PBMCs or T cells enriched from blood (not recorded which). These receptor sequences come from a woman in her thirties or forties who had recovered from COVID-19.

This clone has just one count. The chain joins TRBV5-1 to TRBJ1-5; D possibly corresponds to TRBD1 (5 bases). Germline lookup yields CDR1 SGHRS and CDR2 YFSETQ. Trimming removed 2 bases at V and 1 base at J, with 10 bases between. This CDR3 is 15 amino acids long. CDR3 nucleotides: TGCGCCAGCAGCTTTGACGGGGGAAGCAATCAGCCCCAGCATTTT. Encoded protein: CASSFDGGSNQPQHF.

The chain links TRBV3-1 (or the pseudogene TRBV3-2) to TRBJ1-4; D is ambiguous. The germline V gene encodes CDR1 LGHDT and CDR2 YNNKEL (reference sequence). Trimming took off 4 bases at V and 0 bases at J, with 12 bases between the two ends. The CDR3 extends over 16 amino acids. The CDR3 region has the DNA TGTGCCAGCAGCCTACGGGGAGGGTCAACTAATGAAAAACTGTTTTTT. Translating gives CASSLRGGSTNEKLFF.

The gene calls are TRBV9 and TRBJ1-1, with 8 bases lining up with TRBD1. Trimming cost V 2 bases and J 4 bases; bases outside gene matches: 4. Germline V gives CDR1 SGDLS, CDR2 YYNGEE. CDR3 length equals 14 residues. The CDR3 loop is CASSVSGTGTEAFF. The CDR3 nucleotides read TGTGCCAGCAGCGTGTCCGGGACAGGCACTGAAGCTTTCTTT.

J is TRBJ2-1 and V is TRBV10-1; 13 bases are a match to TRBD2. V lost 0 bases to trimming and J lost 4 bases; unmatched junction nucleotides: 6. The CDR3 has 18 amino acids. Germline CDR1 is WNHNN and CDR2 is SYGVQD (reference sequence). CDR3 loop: CASSESWGLAGSYNEQFF. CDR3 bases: TGCGCCAGCAGTGAGTCTTGGGGACTAGCGGGAAGTTACAATGAGCAGTTCTTC.

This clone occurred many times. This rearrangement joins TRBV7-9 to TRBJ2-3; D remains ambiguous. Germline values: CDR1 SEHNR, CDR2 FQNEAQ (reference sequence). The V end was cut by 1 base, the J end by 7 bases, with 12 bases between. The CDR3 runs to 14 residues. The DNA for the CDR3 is TGTGCCAGCAGCTTAGGCGGTTACGCGAATACGCAGTATTTT. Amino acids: CASSLGGYANTQYF.

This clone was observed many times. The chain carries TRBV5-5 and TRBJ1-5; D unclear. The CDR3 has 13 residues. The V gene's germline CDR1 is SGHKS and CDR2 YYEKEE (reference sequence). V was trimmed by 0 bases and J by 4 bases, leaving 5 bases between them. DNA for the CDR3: TGTGCCAGCAGCTTGGACTGGAATCAGCCCCAGCATTTT. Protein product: CASSLDWNQPQHF.

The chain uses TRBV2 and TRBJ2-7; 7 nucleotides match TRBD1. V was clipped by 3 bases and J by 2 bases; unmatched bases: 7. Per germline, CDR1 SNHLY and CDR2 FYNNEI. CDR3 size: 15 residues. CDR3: CASSEGTDRTYEQYF. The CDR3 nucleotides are TGTGCCAGCAGTGAGGGGACAGACCGAACCTACGAGCAGTACTTC.

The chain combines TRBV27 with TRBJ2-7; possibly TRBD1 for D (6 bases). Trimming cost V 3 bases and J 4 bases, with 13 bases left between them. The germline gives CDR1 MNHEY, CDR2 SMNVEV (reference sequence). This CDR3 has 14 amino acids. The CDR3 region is CASSFTGFSYEQYF. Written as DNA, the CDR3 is TGTGCCAGCAGTTTTACAGGGTTTTCGTACGAGCAGTACTTC.

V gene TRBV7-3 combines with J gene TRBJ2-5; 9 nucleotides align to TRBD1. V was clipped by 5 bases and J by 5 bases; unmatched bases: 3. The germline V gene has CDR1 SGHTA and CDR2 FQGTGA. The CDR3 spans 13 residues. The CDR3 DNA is TGTGCCAGCAGCCAGGGACAGGGTGAGACCCAGTACTTC. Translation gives CASSQGQGETQYF. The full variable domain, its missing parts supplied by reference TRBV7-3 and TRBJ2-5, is GAGVSQTPSNKVTEKGKYVELRCDPISGHTALYWYRQSLGQGPEFLIYFQGTGAADDSGLPNDRFFAVRPEGSVSTLKIQRTERGDSAVYLCASSQGQGETQYFGPGTRLLVL.

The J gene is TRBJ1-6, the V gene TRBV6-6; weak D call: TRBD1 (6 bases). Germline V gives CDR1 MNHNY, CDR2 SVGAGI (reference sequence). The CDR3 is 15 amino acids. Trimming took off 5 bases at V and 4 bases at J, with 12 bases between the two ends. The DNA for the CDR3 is TGTGCCAGCAGTCCGTCACAGGGTTATAATTCACCCCTCCACTTT. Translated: CASSPSQGYNSPLHF.

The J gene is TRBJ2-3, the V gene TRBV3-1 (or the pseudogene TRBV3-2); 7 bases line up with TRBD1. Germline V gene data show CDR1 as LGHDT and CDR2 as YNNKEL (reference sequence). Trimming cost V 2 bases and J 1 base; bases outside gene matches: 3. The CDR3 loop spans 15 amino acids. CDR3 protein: CASSQFTGGTDTQYF. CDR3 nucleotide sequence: TGTGCCAGCAGCCAATTTACAGGGGGCACAGATACGCAGTATTTT.

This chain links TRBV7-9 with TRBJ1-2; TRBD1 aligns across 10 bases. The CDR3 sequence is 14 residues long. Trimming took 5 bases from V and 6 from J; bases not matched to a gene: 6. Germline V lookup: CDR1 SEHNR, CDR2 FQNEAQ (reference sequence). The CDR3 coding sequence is TGTGCCAGCAGCCCCTTCGGGACAGGGGATGGCTACACCTTC. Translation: CASSPFGTGDGYTF.

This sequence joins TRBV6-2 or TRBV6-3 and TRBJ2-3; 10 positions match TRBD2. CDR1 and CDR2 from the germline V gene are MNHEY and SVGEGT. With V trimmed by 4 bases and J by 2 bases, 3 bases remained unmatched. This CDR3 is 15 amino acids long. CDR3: CASSLAGGFTDTQYF. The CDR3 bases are TGTGCCAGCAGTTTAGCGGGAGGTTTCACAGATACGCAGTATTTT.

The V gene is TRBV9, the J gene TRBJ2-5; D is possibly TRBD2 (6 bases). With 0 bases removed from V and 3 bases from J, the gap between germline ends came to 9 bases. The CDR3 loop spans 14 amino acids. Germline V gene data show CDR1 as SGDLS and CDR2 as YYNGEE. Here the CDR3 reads CASSVAWGEETQYF. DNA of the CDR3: TGTGCCAGCAGCGTAGCTTGGGGGGAAGAGACCCAGTACTTC.

In nucleotides, the CDR3 is TGCAGCACCTTCCGGAGCAGAAGCACAGATACGCAGTATTTT. Its protein product is CSTFRSRSTDTQYF. The V call is TRBV29-1, the J call TRBJ2-3; unclear D gene. The germline CDR1 and CDR2 sequences are SQVTM and ANQGSEA. The V end lost 8 bases, the J end lost 0 bases, and 15 bases lay between the germline ends. This CDR3 comprises 14 residues.

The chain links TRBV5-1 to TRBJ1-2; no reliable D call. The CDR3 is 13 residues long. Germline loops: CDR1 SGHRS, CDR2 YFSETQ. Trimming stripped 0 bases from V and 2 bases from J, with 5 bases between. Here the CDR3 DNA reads TGCGCCAGCAGCTTGGGGGCAAACTATGGCTACACCTTC. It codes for CASSLGANYGYTF.

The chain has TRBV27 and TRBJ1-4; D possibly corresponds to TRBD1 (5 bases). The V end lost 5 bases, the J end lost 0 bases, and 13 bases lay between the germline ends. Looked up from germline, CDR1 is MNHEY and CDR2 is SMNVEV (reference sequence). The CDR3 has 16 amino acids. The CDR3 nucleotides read TGTGCCAGCAGTAGGACGTGGGGGGCAACTAATGAAAAACTGTTTTTT. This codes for CASSRTWGATNEKLFF.

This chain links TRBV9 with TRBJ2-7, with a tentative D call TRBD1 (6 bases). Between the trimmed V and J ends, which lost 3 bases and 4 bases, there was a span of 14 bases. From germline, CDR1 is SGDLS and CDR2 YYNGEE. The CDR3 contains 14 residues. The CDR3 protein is CASSAPGQPYEQYF. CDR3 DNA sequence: TGTGCCAGCAGCGCGCCGGGACAACCATACGAGCAGTACTTC.

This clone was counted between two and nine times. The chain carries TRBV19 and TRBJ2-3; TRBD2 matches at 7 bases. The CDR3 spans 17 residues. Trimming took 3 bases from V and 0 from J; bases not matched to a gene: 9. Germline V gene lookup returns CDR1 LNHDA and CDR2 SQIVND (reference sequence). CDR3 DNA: TGTGCCAGTAGTATGAGGGCTAGCGGCACTAGCACAGATACGCAGTATTTT. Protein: CASSMRASGTSTDTQYF.

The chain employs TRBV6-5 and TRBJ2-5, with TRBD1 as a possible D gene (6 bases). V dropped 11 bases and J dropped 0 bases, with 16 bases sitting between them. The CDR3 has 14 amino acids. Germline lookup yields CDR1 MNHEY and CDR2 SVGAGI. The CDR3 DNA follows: TGTGCCGGATCCAGGGGCCCGTACCAAGAGACCCAGTACTTC. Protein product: CAGSRGPYQETQYF.

The DNA for the CDR3 is TGTGCCAGTACTATTTGGGAGGCGGGGGAGCTGTTTTTT. Its translation is CASTIWEAGELFF. This chain uses TRBV19 with TRBJ2-2, with a possible D match to TRBD2 (6 bases). Germline CDR1 LNHDA, CDR2 SQIVND (reference sequence). This CDR3 has 13 residues. The V gene lost 7 bases and the J gene lost 8 bases, with 14 bases spanning the gap.